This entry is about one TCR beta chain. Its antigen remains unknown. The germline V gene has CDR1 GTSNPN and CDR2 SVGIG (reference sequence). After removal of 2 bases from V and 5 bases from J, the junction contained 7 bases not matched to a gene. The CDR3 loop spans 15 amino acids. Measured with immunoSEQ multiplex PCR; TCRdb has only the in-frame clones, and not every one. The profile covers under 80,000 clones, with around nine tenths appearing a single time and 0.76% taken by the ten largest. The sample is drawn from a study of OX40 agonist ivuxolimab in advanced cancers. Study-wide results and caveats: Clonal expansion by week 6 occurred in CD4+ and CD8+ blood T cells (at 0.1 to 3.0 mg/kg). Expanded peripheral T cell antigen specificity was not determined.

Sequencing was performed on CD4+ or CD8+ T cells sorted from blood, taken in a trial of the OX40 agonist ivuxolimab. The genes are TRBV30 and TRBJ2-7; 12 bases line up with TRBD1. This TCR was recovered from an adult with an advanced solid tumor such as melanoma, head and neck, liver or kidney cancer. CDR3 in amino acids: CAWSTGGTGGNEQYF. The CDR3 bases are TGTGCCTGGAGTACGGGGGGGACAGGGGGCAACGAGCAGTACTTC. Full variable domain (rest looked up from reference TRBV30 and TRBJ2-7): SQTIHQWPATLVQPVGSPLSLECTVEGTSNPNLYWYRQAAGRGLQLLFYSVGIGQISSEVPQNLSASRPQDRQFILSSKKLLLSDSGFYLCAWSTGGTGGNEQYFGPGTRLTVT.